The clone carrying this T cell receptor (beta chain) was seen a single time. The source of the sample is a study of shared clonotypes between healthy human individuals. Genomic DNA per cell subset filled all wells of several immunoSEQ plates. Assay used: immunoSEQ multiplex PCR; TCRdb lists only in-frame clones, some missing. The data hold 2 million to 2.5 million clones, with roughly 94% observed a single time. The donor population consisted of healthy HIV-negative adults with no recent acute infections or vaccinations. The study separated CD4+ cells into CD45RA+ naive and CD45RA-negative memory subsets. Trimming at V came to 5 bases and at J to 5 bases, leaving 9 bases not matched to a gene. CDR1 is LGHNA and CDR2 is YSLEER in the germline V gene. The CDR3 extends over 16 amino acids.

The TCR was taken from a man between 18 and 29 years old in good health. The chain carries TRBV4-3 and TRBJ1-4; 9 nucleotides align to TRBD1. Material for sequencing was naive CD4+ T cells sorted from blood. Noted subset: CD45RA+ positively selected. The CDR3 sequence is CASSYERGQGNEKLFF. The DNA of the CDR3 is TGCGCCAGCAGCTACGAGAGAGGACAGGGGAATGAAAAACTGTTTTTT.